The clone carrying this TCR beta chain has a handful of counts. The germline CDR1 and CDR2 sequences are MNHEY and SMNVEV (reference sequence). This CDR3 has 15 residues. The trim removed 3 bases at V and 5 bases at J, leaving 9 bases unmatched. This entry belongs to a study of cytotoxic CD8 clonotypes in ibrutinib-treated CLL. In the study overall: Collecting the response samples happened after a median approximately twelve months of treatment, with a range of 6 to 36. Samples showed on average around 240,000 productive templates and approximately 94,000 productive rearrangements.

A 1 in 200,000 to 1 in 1 million T cell depth was the sequencing target. Method: immunoSEQ multiplex PCR; TCRdb's copy keeps in-frame clones and lacks some. The sample consists of roughly 54,000 clones, 57% of them appearing once. The source material was PBMCs, sampled after 24 months of ibrutinib treatment. J is TRBJ2-5 and V is TRBV27; 7 positions agree with TRBD1. The source of this sequence is a human donor with chronic lymphocytic leukemia. The CDR3 sequence: CASSFLSGQLETQYF. DNA of the CDR3: TGTGCCAGCAGTTTCTTGTCGGGACAGCTGGAGACCCAGTACTTC.